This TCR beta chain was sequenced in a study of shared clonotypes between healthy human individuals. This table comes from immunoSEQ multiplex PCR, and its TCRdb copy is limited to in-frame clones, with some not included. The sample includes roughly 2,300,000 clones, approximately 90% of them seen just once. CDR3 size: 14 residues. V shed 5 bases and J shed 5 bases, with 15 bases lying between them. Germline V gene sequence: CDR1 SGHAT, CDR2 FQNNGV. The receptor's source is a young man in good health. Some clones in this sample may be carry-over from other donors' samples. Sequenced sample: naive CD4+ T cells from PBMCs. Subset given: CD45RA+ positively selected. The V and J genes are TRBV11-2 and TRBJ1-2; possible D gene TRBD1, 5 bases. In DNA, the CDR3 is TGTGCCAGCAGCCCACGTGACAGAGGGTATGGCTACACCTTC. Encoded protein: CASSPRDRGYGYTF.